This TCR beta chain is from a study of blood T cell repertoires in COVID-19. The protocol was immunoSEQ multiplex PCR, while the TCRdb copy is restricted to in-frame clones and leaves out a portion. The sample shows some 49,000 clones, 81% of them seen only once. Patients at the Seattle site were enrolled during active infection and followed longitudinally. Germline CDR1 is MNHEY and CDR2 is SVGAGI. The CDR3 runs to 14 residues. The V gene end was trimmed by 7 bases and the J gene end by 10 bases; junction bases not matched to a gene: 13. This receptor was identified in a woman over 75 with COVID-19, enrolled during active disease. Sequencing used peripheral blood. The V call is TRBV6-5, the J call TRBJ1-2, with 9 nucleotides matching TRBD1. The chain's CDR3 is CASTTGGSASVYTF. For the CDR3, the DNA is TGTGCCAGCACCACAGGGGGCTCGGCTTCTGTCTACACCTTC.